This T cell receptor (beta chain) was identified during a study of blood T cell repertoires in COVID-19. About the study: Italy, Spain and the United States were the sources of the convalescent and acute COVID-19 samples. T cells, B-cell-depleted T cells, or PBMCs provided the cDNA or gDNA that served as material.

Trimming removed 4 bases from V and 1 base from J, with 15 bases in between. In germline, CDR1 is SGHRS, CDR2 YFSETQ. The CDR3 contains 15 residues. In the original processing: Using reference gene primer amplification, nucleated cell counts were estimated. Clones were sequenced by immunoSEQ multiplex PCR, and TCRdb holds only the in-frame ones, with some missing. D and trimming come from the DNA, and the V and J calls and clone size come from that table. The sample has over 250,000 clones; 83% are singletons. The TCR originated in a woman aged 45-65 years who had recovered from COVID-19. The material sequenced was peripheral blood. J is TRBJ2-7 and V is TRBV5-1; maybe TRBD1 (7 bases). This CDR3 is CASSVRSGGSYEQYF. The CDR3 DNA follows: TGCGCCAGCAGCGTCCGATCAGGGGGGTCCTACGAGCAGTACTTC.